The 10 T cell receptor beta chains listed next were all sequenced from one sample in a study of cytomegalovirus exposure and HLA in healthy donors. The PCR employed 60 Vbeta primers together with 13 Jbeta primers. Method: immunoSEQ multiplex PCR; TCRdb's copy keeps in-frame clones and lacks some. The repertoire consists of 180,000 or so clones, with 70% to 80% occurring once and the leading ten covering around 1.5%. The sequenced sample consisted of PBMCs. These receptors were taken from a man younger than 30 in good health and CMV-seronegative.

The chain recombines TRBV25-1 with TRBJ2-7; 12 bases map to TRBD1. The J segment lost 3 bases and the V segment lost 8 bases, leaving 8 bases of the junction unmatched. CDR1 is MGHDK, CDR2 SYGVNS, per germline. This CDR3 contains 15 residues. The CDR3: CASGQGTGGIYEQYF. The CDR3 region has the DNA TGTGCCAGCGGACAAGGGACAGGGGGCATCTACGAGCAGTACTTC.

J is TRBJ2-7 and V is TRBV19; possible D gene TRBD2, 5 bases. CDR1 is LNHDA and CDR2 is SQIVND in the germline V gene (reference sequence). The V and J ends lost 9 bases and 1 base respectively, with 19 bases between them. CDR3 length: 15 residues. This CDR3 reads CASSQRSTKSYEQYF. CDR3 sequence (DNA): TGTGCCAGCAGTCAGCGGTCTACAAAGTCCTACGAGCAGTACTTC. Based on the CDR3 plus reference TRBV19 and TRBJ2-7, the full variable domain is DGGITQSPKYLFRKEGQNVTLSCEQNLNHDAMYWYRQDPGQGLRLIYYSQIVNDFQKGDIAEGYSVSREKKESFPLTVTSAQKNPTAFYLCASSQRSTKSYEQYFGPGTRLTVT.

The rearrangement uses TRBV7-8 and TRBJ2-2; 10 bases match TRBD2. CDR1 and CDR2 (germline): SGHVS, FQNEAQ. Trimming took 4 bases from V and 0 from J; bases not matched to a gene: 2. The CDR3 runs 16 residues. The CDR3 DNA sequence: TGTGCCAGCAGCTATCTAGCGGGGGCGAACACCGGGGAGCTGTTTTTT. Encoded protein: CASSYLAGANTGELFF.

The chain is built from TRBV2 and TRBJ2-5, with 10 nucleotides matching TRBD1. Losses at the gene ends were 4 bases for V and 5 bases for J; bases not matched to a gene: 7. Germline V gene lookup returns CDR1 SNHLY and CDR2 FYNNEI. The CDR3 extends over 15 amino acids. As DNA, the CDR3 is TGTGCCAGCAGTGCTCGGACAGGGGGGAGGGAGACCCAGTACTTC. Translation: CASSARTGGRETQYF.

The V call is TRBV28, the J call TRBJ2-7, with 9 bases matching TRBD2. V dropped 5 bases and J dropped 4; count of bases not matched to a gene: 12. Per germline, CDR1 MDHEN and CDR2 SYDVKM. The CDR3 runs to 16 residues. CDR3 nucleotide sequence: TGTGCCAGCAGTACCCCCGGGCGGGGGGGCTGGTACGAGCAGTACTTC. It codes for CASSTPGRGGWYEQYF.

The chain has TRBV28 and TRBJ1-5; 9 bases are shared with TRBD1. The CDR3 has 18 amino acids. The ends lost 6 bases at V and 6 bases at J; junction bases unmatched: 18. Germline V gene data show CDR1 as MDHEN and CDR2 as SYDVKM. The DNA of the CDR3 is TGTGCCAGCAGCCCAAGGGGGACAGGGATCCCTTCGAGTCAGCCCCAGCATTTT. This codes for CASSPRGTGIPSSQPQHF.

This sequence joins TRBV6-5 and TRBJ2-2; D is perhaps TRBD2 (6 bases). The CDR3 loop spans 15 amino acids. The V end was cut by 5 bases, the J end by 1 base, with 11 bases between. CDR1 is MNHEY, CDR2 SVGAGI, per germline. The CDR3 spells CASSIGTGNTGELFF. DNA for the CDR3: TGTGCCAGCAGTATAGGGACTGGGAACACCGGGGAGCTGTTTTTT.

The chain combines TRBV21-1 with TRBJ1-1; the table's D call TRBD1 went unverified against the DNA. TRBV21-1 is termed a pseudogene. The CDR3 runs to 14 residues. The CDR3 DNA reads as TGTGCCAGCAAGGGGACAGGGGACAGCACTGAAGCTTTCTTT. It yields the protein CASKGTGDSTEAFF.

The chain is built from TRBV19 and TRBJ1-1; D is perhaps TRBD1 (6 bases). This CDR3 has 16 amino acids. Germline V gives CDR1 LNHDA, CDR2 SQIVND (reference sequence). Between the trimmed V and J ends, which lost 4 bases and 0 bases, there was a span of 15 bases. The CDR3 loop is CASSKDSPIMNTEAFF. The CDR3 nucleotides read TGTGCCAGTAGTAAGGACAGCCCCATTATGAACACTGAAGCTTTCTTT.

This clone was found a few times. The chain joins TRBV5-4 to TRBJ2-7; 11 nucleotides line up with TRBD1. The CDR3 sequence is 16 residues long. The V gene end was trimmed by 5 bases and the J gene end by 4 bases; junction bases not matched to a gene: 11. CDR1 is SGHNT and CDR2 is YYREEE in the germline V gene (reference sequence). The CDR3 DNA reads TGTGCCAGCAGTCCTGTGGACAGGGGGCTTACTTACGAGCAGTACTTC. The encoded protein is CASSPVDRGLTYEQYF.